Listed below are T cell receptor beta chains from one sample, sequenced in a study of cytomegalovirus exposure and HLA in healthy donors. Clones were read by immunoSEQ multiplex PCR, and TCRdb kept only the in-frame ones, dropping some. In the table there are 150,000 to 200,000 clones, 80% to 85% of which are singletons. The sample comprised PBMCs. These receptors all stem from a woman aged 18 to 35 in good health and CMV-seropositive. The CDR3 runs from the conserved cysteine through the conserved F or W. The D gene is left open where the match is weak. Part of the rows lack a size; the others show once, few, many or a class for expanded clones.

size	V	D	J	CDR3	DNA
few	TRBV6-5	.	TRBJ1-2	CASSFNHLAGYGYTF	TGTGCCAGCAGTTTCAACCACTTAGCGGGCTATGGCTACACCTTC
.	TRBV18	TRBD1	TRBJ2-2	CASSPRRTGLNTGELFF	TGTGCCAGCTCACCAAGACGGACAGGGCTGAACACCGGGGAGCTGTTTTTT
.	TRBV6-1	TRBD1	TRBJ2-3	CASSDRGSYTDTQYF	TGTGCCAGCAGTGACAGGGGGTCGTACACAGATACGCAGTATTTT
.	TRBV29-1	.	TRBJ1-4	CSVGGTVGEKLFF	TGCAGCGTGGGGGGGACGGTTGGGGAAAAACTGTTTTTT
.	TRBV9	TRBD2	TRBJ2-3	CASSPSGVVDTQYF	TGTGCCAGCAGCCCGAGCGGGGTGGTAGATACGCAGTATTTT
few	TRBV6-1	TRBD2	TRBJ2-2	CAGLAGVSTGELFF	TGTGCCGGACTAGCGGGGGTAAGCACCGGGGAGCTGTTTTTT
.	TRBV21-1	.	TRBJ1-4	CASSQSRGGTGGLANEKLFF	TGTGCCAGCAGCCAATCTAGGGGCGGGACAGGGGGCTTAGCTAATGAAAAACTGTTTTTT
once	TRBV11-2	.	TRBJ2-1	CASSRWGDEQFF	TGTGCCAGCAGCCGGTGGGGGGATGAGCAGTTCTTC
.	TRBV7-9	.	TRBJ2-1	CASSLPGSSYNEQFF	TGTGCCAGCAGCTTACCGGGGTCCTCCTACAATGAGCAGTTCTTC
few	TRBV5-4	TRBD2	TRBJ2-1	CASSLGLALNEQFF	TGTGCCAGCAGCCTCGGACTAGCGCTCAATGAGCAGTTCTTC
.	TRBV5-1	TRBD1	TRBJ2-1	CASSLEDRGRDEQFF	TGCGCCAGCAGCTTGGAGGACAGGGGGCGGGATGAGCAGTTCTTC
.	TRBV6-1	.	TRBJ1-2	CASSVMTAPPSYGYTF	TGTGCCAGCAGTGTCATGACAGCTCCCCCTTCATATGGCTACACCTTC
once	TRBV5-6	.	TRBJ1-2	CASSFTPGVSGGYTF	TGTGCCAGCAGCTTTACTCCGGGGGTGTCTGGTGGCTACACCTTC
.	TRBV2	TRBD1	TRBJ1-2	CASRTQGYGYTF	TGTGCCAGCAGGACACAGGGGTATGGCTACACCTTC
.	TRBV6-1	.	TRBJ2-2	CASSQQGTGELFF	TGTGCCAGCAGCCAACAGGGCACCGGGGAGCTGTTTTTT
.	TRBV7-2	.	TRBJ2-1	CASSWGHPDNEQFF	TGTGCCAGCAGCTGGGGACATCCGGACAATGAGCAGTTCTTC
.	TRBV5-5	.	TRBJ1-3	CASSFRTVSGNTIYF	TGTGCCAGCAGCTTCCGGACAGTCTCTGGAAACACCATATATTTT
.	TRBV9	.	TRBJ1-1	CASSAGVNTEAFF	TGTGCCAGCAGCGCCGGAGTGAACACTGAAGCTTTCTTT
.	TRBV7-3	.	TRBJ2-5	CASSLTGTTQETQYF	TGTGCCAGCAGCCTTACCGGGACAACCCAAGAGACCCAGTACTTC
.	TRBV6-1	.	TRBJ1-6	CASSEWRSSYNSPLHF	TGTGCCAGCAGTGAATGGAGGAGCTCCTATAATTCACCCCTCCACTTT
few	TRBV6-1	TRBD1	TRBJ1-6	CASRRGQPSPLHF	TGTGCCAGCAGAAGGGGGCAGCCATCACCCCTCCACTTT
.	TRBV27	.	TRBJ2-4	CAVGRRNIQYF	TGTGCCGTAGGGAGGAGGAACATTCAGTACTTC
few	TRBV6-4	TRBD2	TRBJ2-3	CASSEIAGPGDTQYF	TGTGCCAGCAGTGAAATAGCGGGGCCGGGTGATACGCAGTATTTT
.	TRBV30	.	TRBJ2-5	CAWSPGETQYF	TGTGCCTGGAGTCCCGGGGAGACCCAGTACTTC
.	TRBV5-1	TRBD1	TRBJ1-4	CASTGGGRTNEKLFF	TGCGCCAGCACAGGGGGCGGGAGAACTAATGAAAAACTGTTTTTT
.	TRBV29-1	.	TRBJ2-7	CSVDLAGGNYEQYF	TGCAGCGTTGATTTGGCAGGGGGGAATTACGAGCAGTACTTC